In its sample, the clone carrying this T cell receptor (beta chain) is medium-sized. There were six milliliters of peripheral blood drawn at each of two time points. Starting from genomic DNA, TCR beta CDR3 was amplified through two-round multiplex PCR. First-round PCR employed TRBV- and TRBJ-specific primers for each gene. MiXCR, run by TCRdb on the multiplex PCR reads, gives a single entry per CDR3 protein. The sample records fewer than 25,000 distinct CDR3 sequences, 50% being singletons. The record originates from a study of prognosis after radiotherapy for stage I lung cancer. Study overall: Operability status for all non-small cell lung cancer patients was recorded as medically inoperable.

This TCR came from a donor aged 50 or older with non-small cell lung cancer. Sequenced here: PBMCs, sampled before or after stereotactic body radiation therapy (not recorded which).

The CDR3 spells CASRADRAISFYEQYF. In DNA form, the CDR3 reads TGTGCCAGCAGAGCTGACAGGGCCATATCGTTCTACGAGCAGTACTTC. The chain combines TRBV6-1 with TRBJ2-7; TRBD1 aligns across 7 bases. With 6 bases clipped from V and 3 bases from J, the junction kept 14 bases outside the gene matches. From germline, CDR1 is MNHNS and CDR2 SASEGT. This CDR3 is 16 amino acids long.